This T cell receptor (beta chain) emerged from a study of T cell repertoires in cytomegalovirus infection. Overall study: Indications of both CMV infection and matching HLA type were provided by public TCR beta signatures.

From germline, CDR1 is MNHEY and CDR2 SVGEGT. V was pared by 7 bases and J by 9 bases, with 26 bases of the junction left unmatched. The CDR3 totals 20 residues. In regard to this clonotype: Its specificity is unknown.

TCRdb analysed the reads with MiXCR anew, one entry per CDR3 protein. The sample lists some 700,000 distinct CDR3 sequences, roughly 33% seen once, with roughly 18% in the top ten. J is TRBJ2-1 and V is TRBV6-2 or TRBV6-3, with 11 nucleotides matching TRBD2. The sequence was collected from a human donor in good health (CMV status not recorded). Some clones in this sample may be carry-over from other donors' samples. The starting material was cultured PBMCs, obtained from culture after CMV antigen stimulation. The chain's CDR3 is CASTQVGLAASPEQLGEQFF. The CDR3 region has the DNA TGTGCCAGCACCCAAGTGGGACTAGCGGCTTCCCCGGAACAACTCGGTGAGCAGTTCTTC.